This T cell receptor (beta chain) derives from a study of cytomegalovirus exposure and HLA in healthy donors. The study's findings and limits: Presence/absence comparisons presumed near-even sequencing depth among donors. The number of N-insertions in an Asian-associated ancestry cluster was reportedly below the roughly 620-donor mean in a later analysis.

Unrecorded for this donor was the CMV serostatus. The length of the CDR3 is 15 residues. Germline assignment: CDR1 ENHRY and CDR2 SYGVKD. The ends lost 7 bases at V and 0 bases at J; junction bases unmatched: 7. A multiplex PCR was run with 60 Vbeta primers and 13 Jbeta primers. Generated by immunoSEQ multiplex PCR, the TCRdb table keeps only in-frame clones and is missing some. The sample has some 140,000 clones; 80% are singletons. Concerning this clone itself: As yet, its antigen is unknown.

V usage is TRBV10-3 and J usage is TRBJ2-3, with 7 positions matching TRBD2. The sequence came from a man younger than 45 in good health. Sample: PBMCs. CDR3 sequence: CAINPSGTSTDTQYF. In DNA form, the CDR3 reads TGTGCCATCAACCCAAGCGGGACTAGCACAGATACGCAGTATTTT.